This T cell receptor beta chain is from a study of T cell repertoires and leukemia-associated antigens (dated by TCRdb to the late 2010s). About the study as a whole: Each sample yielded about 5.1 to 7 million read pairs and roughly 3.3 to 5.0 million effective reads, approximately 16 million effective reads overall. Using in vitro peptide stimulation of healthy T cells, the study set out to figure out what antigen is recognized by a TCR Vbeta21 clone that had previously been found in CML patients.

Total RNA was extracted from the cultured T cells with TRIzol reagent. TCRbeta libraries were amplified from RNA using 5' rapid amplification of cDNA ends (5'RACE). Before sequencing, library concentration and integrity were assessed using Qubit, an Agilent instrument, and quantitative PCR. Qualified libraries were sequenced on Illumina HiSeq or MiSeq by a commercial service provider. The authors processed their data as follows. TCR sequences in each sample were identified using MiXCR version 1.8.2. For a clone to count as qualified, its CDR3 had to be longer than four amino acids, its nucleotide length had to be in-frame, and the clone could not contain a stop codon. A read containing the complete CDR3 structure was counted as an effective read. RT-PCR with 24 Vbeta primers, GeneScan spectratyping, and Sanger sequencing were used to validate expanded clones. TCRdb cleaned the public reads at Q25 with fastp, built clones with MiXCR and kept in-frame beta chains. One record per CDR3 amino acid sequence lists the most common genes and DNA. The V and J calls and clone size come from TCRdb's table, not from the authors' own analysis. For this sample there are around 12,000 distinct CDR3 sequences; 35% to 50% appear just once. Roughly 30% of the sample goes to the ten largest clones.

To note about this clonotype: Its antigen specificity is not known. Nothing much larger sits one base from this clone, and base qualities are not available.

Broad study findings and their caveats: Numbers of Vbeta genes (approximately 60), Jbeta genes (more than twelve), VDJ rearrangements and unique CDR3s did not differ significantly among the four groups. Antigen specificity and function of the expanded clones were not tested directly and required further investigation.

As a first step, the CD3+ T cells were left to rest overnight in RPMI 1640 lacking fetal bovine serum, at 2.5 million cells/mL. MACS immunomagnetic beads were used, per the manufacturer's instructions, to isolate CD3+ T cells from PBMCs. CDR1 and CDR2 are drawn from the germline V gene: SQVTM, ANQGSEA. The CDR3, cysteine through phenylalanine, is 18 amino acids long. Left in the record is the CDR3 DNA by itself, 54 bases read in frame from the first base. Germline trimming amounts to 6 bases on V and 7 bases on J, with 19 as the count of junction bases outside the gene matches. Specimen: CD3+ T cells sorted from blood and cultured. The clonotype was recovered from a female donor in good health. This chain is built from TRBV29-1 and TRBJ2-3; the central 13 bases match TRBD2. The nucleotides read TGCAGCGTGGTACTAGCGGGAGGGTTCCAATGGAGCTCCAATACGCAGTATTTT. The translation is CSVVLAGGFQWSSNTQYF.